Below, 5 T cell receptor beta chains from the same sample are listed, as sequenced in a study of cytomegalovirus exposure and HLA in healthy donors (dated by TCRdb to between 2016 and 2019). Library preparation employed the immunoSEQ multiplex PCR assay. For the multiplex PCR, a mixture combining 60 forward primers for TCR Vbeta segments and 13 reverse primers for TCR Jbeta segments was used. The clones in this table, taken by TCRdb from immuneACCESS, are in-frame only. Not every clone is retained; where verified, under half of the shortfall comes from an unresolved V gene, and the cause of the rest is unknown. The sample records 140,000 or so clones, 74% of which are singletons. Approximately 4% of the sample comes from the top ten. The sequencing sample was made of PBMCs. The receptors come from a man aged 18 to 29 in good health and CMV-seropositive.

This clone appeared a single time. J is TRBJ2-3 and V is TRBV15; D is unclear. Per the germline V gene, CDR1 is LNHNV and CDR2 is YYDKDF (reference sequence). The germline V and J ends were trimmed by 3 bases and 0 bases, with 13 bases remaining between them. This CDR3 has 16 amino acids. CDR3: CATSSLGRASTDTQYF. The CDR3 DNA follows: TGTGCCACCAGCAGTTTGGGCAGAGCTAGCACAGATACGCAGTATTTT.

V gene TRBV9 combines with J gene TRBJ2-7, with D possibly TRBD1 on 6 matching bases. CDR1 is SGDLS and CDR2 is YYNGEE in the germline V gene. V lost 4 bases and J 2 bases, leaving 13 bases between the germline ends. This CDR3 comprises 14 residues. The CDR3 region is CASSIRDIPYEQYV. The CDR3 bases are TGTGCCAGCAGCATCCGGGACATCCCCTACGAGCAGTACGTC.

The V call is TRBV30, the J call TRBJ2-3; 8 bases are a match to TRBD2. Germline assignment: CDR1 GTSNPN and CDR2 SVGIG (reference sequence). V trimming: 2 bases; J trimming: 2 bases; junction bases outside the gene matches: 6. The CDR3 runs 15 residues. In DNA, the CDR3 is TGTGCCTGGAGTCCGGGACTAGTAGCCACAGATACGCAGTATTTT. Protein product: CAWSPGLVATDTQYF.

The chain carries TRBV7-8 and TRBJ2-7; TRBD1 is a possible D gene (5 bases). Per germline, CDR1 SGHVS and CDR2 FQNEAQ. Trimming left V 2 bases short and J 0 bases short, with 14 bases between. The CDR3 totals 16 residues. The CDR3 sequence: CASSLTIRQSSYEQYF. The CDR3, as DNA: TGTGCCAGCAGCTTAACAATCAGACAGAGCTCCTACGAGCAGTACTTC.

The rearrangement links TRBV7-9 to TRBJ1-5, with TRBD1 as a possible D gene (5 bases). The CDR3 is 14 amino acids. The V gene's germline CDR1 is SEHNR and CDR2 FQNEAQ (reference sequence). Trimming took 3 bases from V and 8 from J, leaving 14 bases between them. CDR3 sequence reads: CASSFPGAGEPQHF. CDR3 bases: TGTGCCAGCAGCTTCCCTGGGGCGGGGGAGCCCCAGCATTTT.